This TCR beta chain originates from a study of blood T cells in healthy people across ages. A second PCR, run for about 6 to 11 cycles, used a sample-barcoded 5' primer plus a J-beta primer mix. One entry per CDR3 protein, called by TCRdb with MiXCR from the 5' RACE reads. The sample lists 380,000 or so distinct CDR3 sequences, 45% to 65% occurring once. Germline V lookup: CDR1 MNHNY, CDR2 SVGAGI (reference sequence). V was cut by 6 bases and J by 3 bases, with 11 bases left in between. The CDR3 contains 13 residues. The donors, aged roughly 6 to 100, were healthy Caucasians from Russia. Each sample had at least 7 million PBMCs isolated.

The source of this sequence is a man aged 60-69 years in good health. The rearrangement joins TRBV6-6 to TRBJ2-5, with D perhaps given as TRBD1 or TRBD2 (6 bases each). The material sequenced was blood. The CDR3 bases are TGTGCCAGCAGGGGGGGCGCGGAAGAGACCCAGTACTTC. Translation: CASRGGAEETQYF.